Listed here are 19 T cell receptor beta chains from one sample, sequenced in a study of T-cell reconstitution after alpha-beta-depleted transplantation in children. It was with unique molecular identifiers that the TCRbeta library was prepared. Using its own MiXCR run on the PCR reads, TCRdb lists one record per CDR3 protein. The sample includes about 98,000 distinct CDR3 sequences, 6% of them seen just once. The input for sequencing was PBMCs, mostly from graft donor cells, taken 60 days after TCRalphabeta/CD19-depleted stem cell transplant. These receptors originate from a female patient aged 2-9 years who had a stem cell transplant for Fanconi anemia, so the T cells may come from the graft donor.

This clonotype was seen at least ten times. The CDR3 loop reads CASSIDLTNQYF. CDR3 in DNA: TGCGCCAGCAGCATAGACCTTACGAATCAGTACTTC. This sequence joins TRBV5-1 and TRBJ2-7, with no clear D. In germline, CDR1 is SGHRS, CDR2 YFSETQ. CDR3 size: 12 residues. V was trimmed by 4 bases and J by 10 bases, leaving 15 bases between them.

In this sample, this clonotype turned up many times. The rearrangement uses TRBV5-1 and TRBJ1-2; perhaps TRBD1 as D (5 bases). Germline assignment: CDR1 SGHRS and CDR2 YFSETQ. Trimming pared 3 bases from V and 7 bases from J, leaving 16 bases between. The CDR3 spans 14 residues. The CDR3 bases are TGCGCCAGCAGCTGGGGACTGGTGGAGAGTGGCTACACCTTC. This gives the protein CASSWGLVESGYTF.

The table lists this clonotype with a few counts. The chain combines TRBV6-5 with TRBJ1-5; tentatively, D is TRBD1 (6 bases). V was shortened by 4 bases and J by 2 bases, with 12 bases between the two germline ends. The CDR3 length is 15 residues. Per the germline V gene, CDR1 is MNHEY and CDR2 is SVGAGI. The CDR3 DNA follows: TGTGCCAGCAGTTCCACAGGGAATGGCAATCAGCCCCAGCATTTT. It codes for CASSSTGNGNQPQHF.

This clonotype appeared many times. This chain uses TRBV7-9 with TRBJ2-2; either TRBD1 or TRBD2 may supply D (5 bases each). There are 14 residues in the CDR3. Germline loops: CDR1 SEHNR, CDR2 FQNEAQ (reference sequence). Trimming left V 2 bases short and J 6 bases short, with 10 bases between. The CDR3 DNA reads TGTGCCAGCAGCTTACGACGGGGCGCCGGGGAGCTGTTTTTT. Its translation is CASSLRRGAGELFF. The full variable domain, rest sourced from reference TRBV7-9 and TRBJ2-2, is DTGVSQNPRHKITKRGQNVTFRCDPISEHNRLYWYRQTLGQGPEFLTYFQNEAQLEKSRLLSDRFSAERPKGSFSTLEIQRTEQGDSAMYLCASSLRRGAGELFFGEGSRLTVL.

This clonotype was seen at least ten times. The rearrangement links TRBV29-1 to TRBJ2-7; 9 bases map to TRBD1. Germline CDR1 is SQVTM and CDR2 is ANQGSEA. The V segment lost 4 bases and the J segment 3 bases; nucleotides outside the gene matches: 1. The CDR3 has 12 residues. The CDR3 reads CSVGTGVYEQYF. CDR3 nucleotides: TGCAGCGTTGGGACAGGGGTCTACGAGCAGTACTTC.

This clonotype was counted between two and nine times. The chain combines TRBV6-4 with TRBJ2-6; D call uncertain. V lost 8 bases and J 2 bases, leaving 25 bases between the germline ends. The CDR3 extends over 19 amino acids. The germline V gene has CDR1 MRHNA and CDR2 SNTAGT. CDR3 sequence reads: CASCLMMSDSSPGANVLTF. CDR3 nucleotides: TGTGCCAGCTGTTTAATGATGAGCGACTCAAGCCCTGGGGCCAACGTCCTGACTTTC.

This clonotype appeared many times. The CDR3 spells CASSLVGRSSYEQYF. The DNA for the CDR3 is TGCGCCAGCAGCTTGGTTGGGCGAAGCTCCTACGAGCAGTACTTC. The rearrangement links TRBV5-1 to TRBJ2-7, with D unresolved. The CDR3 sequence is 15 residues long. The V end was cut by 0 bases, the J end by 0 bases, with 10 bases between. Germline CDR1 and CDR2: SGHRS and YFSETQ.

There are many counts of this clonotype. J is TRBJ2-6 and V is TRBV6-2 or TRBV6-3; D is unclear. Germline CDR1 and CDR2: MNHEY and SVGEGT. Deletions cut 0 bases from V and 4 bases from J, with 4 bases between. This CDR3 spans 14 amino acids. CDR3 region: CASSYSSGANVLTF. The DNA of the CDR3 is TGTGCCAGCAGTTACTCTTCGGGGGCCAACGTCCTGACTTTC.

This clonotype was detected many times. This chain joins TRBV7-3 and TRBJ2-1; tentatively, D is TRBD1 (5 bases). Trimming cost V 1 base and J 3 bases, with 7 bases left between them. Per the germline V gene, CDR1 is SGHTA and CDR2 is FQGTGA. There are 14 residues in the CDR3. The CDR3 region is CASSLRQGYNEQFF. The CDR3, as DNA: TGTGCCAGCAGCTTAAGGCAGGGCTACAATGAGCAGTTCTTC.

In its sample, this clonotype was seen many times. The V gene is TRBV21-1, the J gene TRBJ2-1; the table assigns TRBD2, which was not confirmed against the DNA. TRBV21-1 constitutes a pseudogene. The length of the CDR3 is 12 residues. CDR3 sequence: CARAGGHNEQFF. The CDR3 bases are TGTGCCAGAGCGGGAGGGCACAATGAGCAGTTCTTC.

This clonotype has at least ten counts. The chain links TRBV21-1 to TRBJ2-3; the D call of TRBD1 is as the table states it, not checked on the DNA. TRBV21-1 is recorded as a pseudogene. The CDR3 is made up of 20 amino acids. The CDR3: CASSKEGKRARELSTDTQYF. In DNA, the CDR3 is TGTGCCAGCAGCAAAGAAGGAAAGAGAGCCAGGGAACTGAGCACAGATACGCAGTATTTT.

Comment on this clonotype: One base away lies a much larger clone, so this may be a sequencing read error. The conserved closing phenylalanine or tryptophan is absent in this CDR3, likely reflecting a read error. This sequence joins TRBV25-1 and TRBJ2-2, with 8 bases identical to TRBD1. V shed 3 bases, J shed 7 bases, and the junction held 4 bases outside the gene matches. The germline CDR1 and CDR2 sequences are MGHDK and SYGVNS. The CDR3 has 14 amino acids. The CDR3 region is CASSDRGLGGELFL. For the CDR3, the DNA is TGTGCCAGCAGTGACAGGGGGCTTGGCGGGGAGCTGTTTCTT.

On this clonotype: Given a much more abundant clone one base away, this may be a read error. The CDR3, as DNA: TGTGCCAGTAAAGCACAGGGGGGTGATACGCAGTATTTT. Protein: CASKAQGGDTQYF. This chain uses TRBV19 with TRBJ2-3; 8 positions agree with TRBD1. CDR3 length: 13 residues. The V gene end was trimmed by 7 bases and the J gene end by 6 bases; junction bases not matched to a gene: 6. Germline V gene data show CDR1 as LNHDA and CDR2 as SQIVND (reference sequence). The entire variable domain, with the rest obtained from reference TRBV19 and TRBJ2-3, is as follows: DGGITQSPKYLFRKEGQNVTLSCEQNLNHDAMYWYRQDPGQGLRLIYYSQIVNDFQKGDIAEGYSVSREKKESFPLTVTSAQKNPTAFYLCASKAQGGDTQYFGPGTRLTVL.

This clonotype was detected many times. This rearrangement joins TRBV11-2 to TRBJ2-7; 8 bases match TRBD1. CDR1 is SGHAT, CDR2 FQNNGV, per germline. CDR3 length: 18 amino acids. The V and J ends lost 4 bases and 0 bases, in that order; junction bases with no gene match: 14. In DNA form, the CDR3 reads TGTGCCAGCAGCTCTTCCCATTGGACAGGGCTTAGCTCCTACGAGCAGTACTTC. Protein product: CASSSSHWTGLSSYEQYF.

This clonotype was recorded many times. CDR3 protein: CASTSSPGRGEQYF. The CDR3 nucleotides are TGTGCCAGCACCTCTTCCCCGGGTCGGGGGGAGCAGTACTTC. This chain links TRBV28 with TRBJ2-7, with a weak D call TRBD2 (6 bases). Germline assignment: CDR1 MDHEN and CDR2 SYDVKM. Trimming removed 7 bases at V and 7 bases at J, with 20 bases between. This CDR3 has 14 amino acids.

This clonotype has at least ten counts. The CDR3 loop reads CASSSGSTDTQYF. The CDR3 DNA reads TGTGCCAGCAGTAGCGGGAGCACAGATACGCAGTATTTT. The V and J genes are TRBV6-4 and TRBJ2-3, with D perhaps matching TRBD2 (6 bases). CDR3 length equals 13 residues. Germline-derived CDR1 and CDR2 are MRHNA and SNTAGT. With 5 bases removed from V and 0 bases from J, the gap between germline ends came to 6 bases.

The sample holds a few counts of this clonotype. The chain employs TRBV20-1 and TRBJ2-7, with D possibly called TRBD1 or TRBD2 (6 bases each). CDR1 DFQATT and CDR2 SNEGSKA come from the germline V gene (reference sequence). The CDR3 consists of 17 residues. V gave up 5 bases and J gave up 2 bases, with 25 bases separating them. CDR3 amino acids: CSAFFVGRGPITYEQYF. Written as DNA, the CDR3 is TGCAGTGCTTTTTTCGTCGGTCGGGGGCCCATTACCTACGAGCAGTACTTC.

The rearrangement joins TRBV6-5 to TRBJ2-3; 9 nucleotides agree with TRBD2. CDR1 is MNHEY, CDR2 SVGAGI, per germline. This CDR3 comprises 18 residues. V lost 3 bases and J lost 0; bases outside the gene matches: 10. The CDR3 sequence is CASSYQFWTSASTDTQYF. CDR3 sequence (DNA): TGTGCCAGCAGTTATCAATTTTGGACTAGCGCTAGCACAGATACGCAGTATTTT.

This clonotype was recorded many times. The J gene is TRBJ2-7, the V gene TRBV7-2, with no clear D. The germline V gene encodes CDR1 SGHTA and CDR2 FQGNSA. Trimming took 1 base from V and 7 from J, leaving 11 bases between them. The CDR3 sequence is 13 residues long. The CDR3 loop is CASSLVGSFEQYF. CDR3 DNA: TGTGCCAGCAGCTTAGTTGGCTCGTTTGAGCAGTACTTC. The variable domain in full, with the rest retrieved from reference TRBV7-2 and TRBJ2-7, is GAGVSQSPSNKVTEKGKDVELRCDPISGHTALYWYRQSLGQGLEFLIYFQGNSAPDKSGLPSDRFSAERTGGSVSTLTIQRTQQEDSAVYLCASSLVGSFEQYFGPGTRLTVT.